This TCR beta chain was profiled in a study of post-analysis software for immune sequencing data. About the study: The disease courses covered relapsing-remitting, secondary progressive and progressive-relapsing multiple sclerosis.

About this clonotype: The antigen is unknown.

This CDR3 has 15 amino acids. V shed 5 bases and J shed 0 bases, with 11 bases lying between them. From germline, CDR1 is LNHDA and CDR2 SQIVND (reference sequence). TCR beta libraries were prepared from cDNA with unique molecular identifiers. TCRdb re-called the PCR reads with MiXCR, one entry per CDR3 protein. The data contain over 700,000 distinct CDR3 sequences, around 27% of them singletons. Whole-study results and caveats: Analysis by F measure revealed that same-batch samples clustered strongly together. Significantly decreased normalized Chao1 diversity was recorded for multiple sclerosis patients relative to controls. Patients had higher frequencies than controls of about five TRBV segments, including TRBV5-6, TRBV5-1 and TRBV20-1.

The sample consisted of blood. The chain links TRBV19 to TRBJ1-5; D unresolved. The clonotype originates from a girl under 18 with multiple sclerosis. CDR3 DNA sequence: TGTGCCAGTAGTTACGGACGGTATAGCAATCAGCCCCAGCATTTT. Translated: CASSYGRYSNQPQHF.